Below are 17 T cell receptor beta chains sequenced from a single sample in a study of cytomegalovirus exposure and HLA in healthy donors. The primer mix had 60 Vbeta and 13 Jbeta primers. Measured with immunoSEQ multiplex PCR; TCRdb has only the in-frame clones, and not every one. The sample holds approximately 170,000 clones, more than 60% seen once. The source material was PBMCs. The receptors stem from a woman in her forties in good health and CMV-seropositive.

The chain is built from TRBV19 and TRBJ2-5, with TRBD1 identical over 7 bases. This CDR3 region has 13 residues. Germline-derived CDR1 and CDR2 are LNHDA and SQIVND (reference sequence). The V segment lost 8 bases and the J segment 2 bases; nucleotides outside the gene matches: 5. CDR3 region: CASGIRGQETQYF. CDR3 coding DNA: TGTGCCAGTGGGATCAGGGGGCAAGAGACCCAGTACTTC.

The gene calls are TRBV5-4 and TRBJ1-4; D is undetermined. The CDR3 spans 13 residues. Germline V gene sequence: CDR1 SGHNT, CDR2 YYREEE (reference sequence). Trimming removed 8 bases at V and 0 bases at J, with 8 bases between. As DNA, the CDR3 is TGTGCCAGTGGAGCGGCAACTAATGAAAAACTGTTTTTT. It translates to CASGAATNEKLFF.

With regard to this clone: Its ends do not fully match the called genes, so a read error is possible. The rearrangement uses TRBV7-6 and TRBJ2-3; the match to TRBD2 covers 10 bases. The CDR3 length is 16 residues. Germline assignment: CDR1 SGHVS and CDR2 FNYEAQ. Here the CDR3 reads CAGSLGLAEATDTQYF. The CDR3 nucleotides read TGTGCCGGCAGCTTAGGACTAGCGGAGGCCACAGATACGCAGTATTTT. Variable domain in full (rest from reference TRBV7-6 and TRBJ2-3): GAGVSQSPRYKVTKRGQDVALRCDPISGHVSLYWYRQALGQGPEFLTYFNYEAQQDKSGLPNDRFSAERPEGSISTLTIQRTEQRDSAMYRCAGSLGLAEATDTQYFGPGTRLTVL.

Only a few counts were recorded for this clone. The chain couples TRBV7-9 to TRBJ2-7, with 11 bases fitting TRBD2. Trimming removed 3 bases from V and 7 bases from J; junction bases left unmatched: 8. This CDR3 has 15 residues. From germline, CDR1 is SEHNR and CDR2 FQNEAQ (reference sequence). DNA of the CDR3: TGTGCCAGCAGCTTCCCGACTAGCGGGGCGGGGGAGCAGTACTTC. Encoded protein: CASSFPTSGAGEQYF.

V and J are TRBV28 and TRBJ1-1, with TRBD1 matching over 7 bases. V shed 7 bases and J 6 bases; nucleotides not matched to a gene: 11. Germline values: CDR1 MDHEN, CDR2 SYDVKM. This CDR3 is 14 amino acids long. The CDR3 reads CASTMTGISPEAFF. The CDR3 coding sequence is TGTGCCAGCACCATGACAGGGATAAGCCCTGAAGCTTTCTTT.

This clone was observed a single time. J is TRBJ1-2 and V is TRBV20-1; TRBD1 matches at 9 bases. V was clipped by 5 bases and J by 7 bases; unmatched bases: 2. This CDR3 comprises 11 residues. Germline CDR1 and CDR2: DFQATT and SNEGSKA (reference sequence). CDR3 nucleotides: TGCAGTGCTGGGACAGGGTTTGGCTACACCTTC. Amino acids: CSAGTGFGYTF.

This clone occurred a few times. The chain employs TRBV5-8 and TRBJ1-1, with D perhaps TRBD1 (6 bases). The CDR3 contains 16 residues. Germline CDR1 is SGHTS and CDR2 is YDEGEE. Trimming left V 4 bases short and J 1 base short, with 17 bases between. The CDR3 region is CASSPDSGGWNTEAFF. CDR3 in DNA: TGTGCCAGCAGCCCGGACAGCGGGGGATGGAACACTGAAGCTTTCTTT.

Of note for this clone: The identical CDR3 is also encoded by other nucleotide sequences in the sample. V gene TRBV6-5 combines with J gene TRBJ1-3; TRBD1 might be the D (6 bases). V shed 6 bases and J shed 3 bases, with 12 bases lying between them. The CDR3 sequence is 14 residues long. The germline V gene encodes CDR1 MNHEY and CDR2 SVGAGI. The CDR3 spells CASSQTGFGNTIYF. The DNA for the CDR3 is TGTGCCAGCAGCCAAACAGGGTTTGGAAACACCATATATTTT.

The chain uses TRBV28 and TRBJ2-7, with D unresolved. Between the trimmed V and J ends, which lost 6 bases and 4 bases, there was a span of 10 bases. Germline-derived CDR1 and CDR2 are MDHEN and SYDVKM. The CDR3 sequence is 12 residues long. The CDR3 DNA reads TGTGCCAGCAGCTTGAACATATACGAGCAGTACTTC. Translating it yields CASSLNIYEQYF.

This chain joins TRBV7-2 and TRBJ2-2; TRBD2 matches at 11 bases. The CDR3 loop spans 17 amino acids. V shed 0 bases and J 5 bases; nucleotides not matched to a gene: 5. Per germline, CDR1 SGHTA and CDR2 FQGNSA. The CDR3 sequence: CASSLARLAGRTGELFF. CDR3 nucleotide sequence: TGTGCCAGCAGCTTAGCGCGACTAGCGGGGCGGACCGGGGAGCTGTTTTTT.

This chain uses TRBV27 with TRBJ1-2; 7 nucleotides match TRBD1. V was pared by 7 bases and J by 5 bases, with 16 bases of the junction left unmatched. Per germline, CDR1 MNHEY and CDR2 SMNVEV (reference sequence). The CDR3 has 16 amino acids. CDR3: CASNSRRGQMEYGYTF. The CDR3 coding sequence is TGTGCCAGCAACTCAAGGAGGGGACAGATGGAATATGGCTACACCTTC.

This clone appeared a single time. The genes are TRBV30 and TRBJ1-6, with D tentatively TRBD1 (6 bases). The CDR3 sequence is 13 residues long. Germline loops: CDR1 GTSNPN, CDR2 SVGIG (reference sequence). V shed 6 bases and J shed 7 bases, with 13 bases lying between them. The CDR3 DNA sequence: TGTGCCTGCAGGACAGAGCTAAATTCACCCCTCCACTTT. Translated, it gives CACRTELNSPLHF.

This clone was picked up a small number of times. Other DNA sequences in this specimen translate into the identical CDR3. The rearrangement uses TRBV30 and TRBJ1-5; 7 bases agree with TRBD1. There are 12 residues in the CDR3. Germline V gene data show CDR1 as GTSNPN and CDR2 as SVGIG (reference sequence). Trimming took 0 bases from V and 8 from J; bases not matched to a gene: 1. CDR3 in amino acids: CAWSVQGKPQHF. CDR3 nucleotides: TGTGCCTGGAGTGTACAGGGGAAGCCCCAGCATTTT.

This chain uses TRBV2 with TRBJ1-1; TRBD1 agrees at 8 bases. Germline CDR1 reads SNHLY; CDR2 reads FYNNEI. CDR3 size: 14 residues. J was trimmed by 3 bases and V by 8 bases; bases with no gene match: 8. The CDR3 DNA sequence: TGTGCCAGCTACAGGGGGAAGACGGACACTGAAGCTTTCTTT. Encoded protein: CASYRGKTDTEAFF.

CDR3 in DNA: TGCGCCAGCAGTCGACAGGGACCCGCAACTAATGAAAAACTGTTTTTT. It translates to CASSRQGPATNEKLFF. This chain joins TRBV5-1 and TRBJ1-4; 7 nucleotides agree with TRBD1. Germline V gene sequence: CDR1 SGHRS, CDR2 YFSETQ. V shed 5 bases, J shed 0 bases, and the junction held 7 bases outside the gene matches. This CDR3 is built from 16 residues.

J is TRBJ1-2 and V is TRBV27; the D gene is possibly TRBD1 (6 bases). The CDR3 has 15 amino acids. With 4 bases removed from V and 7 bases from J, the gap between germline ends came to 19 bases. Germline assignment: CDR1 MNHEY and CDR2 SMNVEV (reference sequence). CDR3 loop: CASSSRDTRIGGYTF. CDR3 coding DNA: TGTGCCAGCAGTTCCCGGGACACCCGCATAGGTGGCTACACCTTC.

This clone appeared a few times. The rearrangement joins TRBV19 to TRBJ2-7; tentatively, D is TRBD2 (5 bases). The germline CDR1 and CDR2 sequences are LNHDA and SQIVND (reference sequence). The CDR3 extends over 13 amino acids. The V end was cut by 2 bases, the J end by 6 bases, with 11 bases between. CDR3 region: CASSILEGGEQYF. The CDR3 nucleotides read TGTGCCAGTAGTATATTAGAGGGTGGCGAGCAGTACTTC.